This T cell receptor beta chain is from a study of persistence of HIV-infected CD4 T cells. The study, taken as a whole, reports: TCR oligoclonality correlated with proviral oligoclonality in the same sorted populations. Antigen-responding cells were enriched for degenerate expanded CDR3beta sequences. Rare CMV-responding cells carrying HIV-1 proviruses were not analyzed separately for TCR.

Cells were stimulated with overlapping HIV-1 Gag 15-mer peptides. Sorting of responding CD4+ T cells relied on upregulated CD40 ligand together with CD69. The libraries were made with immunoSEQ version 4 in survey mode. Genomic DNA was diluted to 10 ng/uL, up to 1 ug per sample. Libraries were prepared by immunoSEQ multiplex PCR; TCRdb keeps only in-frame clonotypes and omits some of them. The top ten clones hold 1.4% of a sample with tens of thousands of clones, approximately 70% of them seen once. About this clone: Its antigen is not identified.

There are 13 residues in the CDR3. The V gene end was trimmed by 7 bases and the J gene end by 3 bases; junction bases not matched to a gene: 3. The chain employs TRBV12-3 or TRBV12-4 and TRBJ1-1, with 9 nucleotides matching TRBD1. This sequence was found in an adult man with HIV who was CMV-seropositive. The input for sequencing was CD4+ T cells sorted from PBMCs after roughly 18-hour stimulation, taken from a patient who received antiretroviral therapy. CDR3: CASIRDRDTEAFF. The CDR3 DNA follows: TGTGCCAGCATCCGGGACAGGGACACTGAAGCTTTCTTT.